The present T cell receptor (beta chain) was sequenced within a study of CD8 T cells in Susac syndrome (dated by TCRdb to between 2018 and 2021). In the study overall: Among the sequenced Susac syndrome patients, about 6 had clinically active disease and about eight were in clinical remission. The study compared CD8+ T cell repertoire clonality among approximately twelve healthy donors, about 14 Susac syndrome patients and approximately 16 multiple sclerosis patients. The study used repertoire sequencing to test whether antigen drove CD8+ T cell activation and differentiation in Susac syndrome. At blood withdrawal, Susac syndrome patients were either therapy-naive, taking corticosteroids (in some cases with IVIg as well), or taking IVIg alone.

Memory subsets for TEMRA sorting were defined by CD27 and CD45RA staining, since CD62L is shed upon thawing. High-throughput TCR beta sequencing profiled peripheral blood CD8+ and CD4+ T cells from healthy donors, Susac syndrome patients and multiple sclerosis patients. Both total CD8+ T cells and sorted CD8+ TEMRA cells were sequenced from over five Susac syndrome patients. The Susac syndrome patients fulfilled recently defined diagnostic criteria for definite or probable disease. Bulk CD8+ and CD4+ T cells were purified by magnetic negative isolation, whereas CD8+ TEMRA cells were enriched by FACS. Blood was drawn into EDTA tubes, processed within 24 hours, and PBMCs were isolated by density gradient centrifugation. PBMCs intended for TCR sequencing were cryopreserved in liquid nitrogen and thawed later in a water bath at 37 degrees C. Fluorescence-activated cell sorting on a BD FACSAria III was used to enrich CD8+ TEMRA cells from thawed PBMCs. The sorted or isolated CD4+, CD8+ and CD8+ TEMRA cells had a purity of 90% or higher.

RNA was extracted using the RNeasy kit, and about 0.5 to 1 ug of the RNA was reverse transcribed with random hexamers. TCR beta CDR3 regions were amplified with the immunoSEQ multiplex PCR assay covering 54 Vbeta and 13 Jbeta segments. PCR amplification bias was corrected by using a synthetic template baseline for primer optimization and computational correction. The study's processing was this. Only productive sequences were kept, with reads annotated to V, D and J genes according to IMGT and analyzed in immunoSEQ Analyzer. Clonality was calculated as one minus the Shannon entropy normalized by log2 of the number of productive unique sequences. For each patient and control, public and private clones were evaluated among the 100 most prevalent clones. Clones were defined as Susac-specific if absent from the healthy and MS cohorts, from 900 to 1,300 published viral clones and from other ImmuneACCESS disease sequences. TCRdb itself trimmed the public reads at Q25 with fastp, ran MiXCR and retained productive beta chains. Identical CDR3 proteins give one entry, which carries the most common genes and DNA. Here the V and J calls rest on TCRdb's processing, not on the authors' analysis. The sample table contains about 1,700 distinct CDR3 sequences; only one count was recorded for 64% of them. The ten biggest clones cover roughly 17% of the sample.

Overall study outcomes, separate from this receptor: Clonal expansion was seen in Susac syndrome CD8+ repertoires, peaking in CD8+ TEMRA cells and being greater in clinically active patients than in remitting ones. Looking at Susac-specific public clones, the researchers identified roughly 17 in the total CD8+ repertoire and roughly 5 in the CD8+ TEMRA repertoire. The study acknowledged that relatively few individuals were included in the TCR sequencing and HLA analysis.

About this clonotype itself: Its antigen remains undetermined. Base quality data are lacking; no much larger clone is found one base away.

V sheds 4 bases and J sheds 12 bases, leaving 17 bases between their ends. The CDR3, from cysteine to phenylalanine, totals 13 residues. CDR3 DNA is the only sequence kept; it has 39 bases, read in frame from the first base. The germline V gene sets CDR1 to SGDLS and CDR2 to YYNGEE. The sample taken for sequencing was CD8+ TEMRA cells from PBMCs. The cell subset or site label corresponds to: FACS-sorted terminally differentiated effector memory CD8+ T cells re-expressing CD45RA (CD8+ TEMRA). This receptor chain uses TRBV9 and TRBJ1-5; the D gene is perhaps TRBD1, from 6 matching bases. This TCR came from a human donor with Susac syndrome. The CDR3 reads CASSLRDILLQHF. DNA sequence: TGTGCCAGCAGCCTCCGGGACATTTTACTCCAGCATTTT.